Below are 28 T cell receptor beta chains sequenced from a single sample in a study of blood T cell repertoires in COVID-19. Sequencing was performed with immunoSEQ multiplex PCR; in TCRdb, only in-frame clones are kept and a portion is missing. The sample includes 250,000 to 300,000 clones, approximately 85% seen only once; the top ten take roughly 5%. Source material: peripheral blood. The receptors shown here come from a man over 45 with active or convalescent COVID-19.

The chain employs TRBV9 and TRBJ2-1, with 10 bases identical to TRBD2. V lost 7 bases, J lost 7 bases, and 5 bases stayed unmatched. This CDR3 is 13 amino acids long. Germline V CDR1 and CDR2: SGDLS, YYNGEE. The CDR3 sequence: CASEREGRNEQFF. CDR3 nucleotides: TGTGCCAGCGAGCGGGAGGGGCGAAATGAGCAGTTCTTC.

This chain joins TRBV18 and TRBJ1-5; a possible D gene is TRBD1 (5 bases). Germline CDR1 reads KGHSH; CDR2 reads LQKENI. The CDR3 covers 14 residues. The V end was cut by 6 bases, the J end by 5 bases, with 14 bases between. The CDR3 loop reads CASSLQGKDQPQHF. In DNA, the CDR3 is TGTGCCAGCTCCCTCCAGGGTAAAGATCAGCCCCAGCATTTT.

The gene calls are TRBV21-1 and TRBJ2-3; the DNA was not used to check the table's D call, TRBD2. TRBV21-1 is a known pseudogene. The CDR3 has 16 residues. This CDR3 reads CASSKRGESSTDTQYF. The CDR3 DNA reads TGTGCCAGCAGCAAACGGGGGGAGTCGTCTACAGATACGCAGTATTTT.

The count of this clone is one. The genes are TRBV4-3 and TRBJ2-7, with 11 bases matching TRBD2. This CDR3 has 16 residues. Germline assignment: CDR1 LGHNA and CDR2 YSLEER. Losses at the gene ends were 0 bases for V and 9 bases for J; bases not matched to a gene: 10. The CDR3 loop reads CASSQDTLAGVGGQYF. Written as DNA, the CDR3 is TGCGCCAGCAGCCAAGATACACTAGCGGGAGTGGGGGGGCAGTACTTC.

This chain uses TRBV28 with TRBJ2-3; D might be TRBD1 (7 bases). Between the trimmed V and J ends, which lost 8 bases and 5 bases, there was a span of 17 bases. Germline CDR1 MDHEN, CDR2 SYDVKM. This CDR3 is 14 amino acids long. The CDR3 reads CASGPGGGLDTQYF. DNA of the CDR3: TGTGCCAGCGGCCCAGGGGGAGGTTTAGATACGCAGTATTTT.

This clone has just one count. The CDR3 is CASSPASGPFYEQYF. DNA of the CDR3: TGTGCCAGCAGCCCCGCAAGCGGGCCCTTTTACGAGCAGTACTTC. The chain has TRBV7-6 and TRBJ2-7; a possible D gene is TRBD2 (6 bases). The germline V and J ends were trimmed by 5 bases and 4 bases, with 18 bases remaining between them. The CDR3 has 15 amino acids. Germline CDR1 is SGHVS and CDR2 is FNYEAQ.

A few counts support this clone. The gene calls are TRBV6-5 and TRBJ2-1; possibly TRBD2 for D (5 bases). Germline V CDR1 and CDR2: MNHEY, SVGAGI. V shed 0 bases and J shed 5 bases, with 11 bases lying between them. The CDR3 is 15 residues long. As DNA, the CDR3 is TGTGCCAGCAGTTACTCCTGGACTGTAGACAATGAGCAGTTCTTC. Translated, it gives CASSYSWTVDNEQFF.

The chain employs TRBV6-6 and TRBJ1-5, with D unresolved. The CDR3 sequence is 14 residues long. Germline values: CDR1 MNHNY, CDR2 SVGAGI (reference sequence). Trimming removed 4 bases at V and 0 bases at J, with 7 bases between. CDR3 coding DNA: TGTGCCAGCAGTTTTCCAGATAGCAATCAGCCCCAGCATTTT. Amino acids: CASSFPDSNQPQHF.

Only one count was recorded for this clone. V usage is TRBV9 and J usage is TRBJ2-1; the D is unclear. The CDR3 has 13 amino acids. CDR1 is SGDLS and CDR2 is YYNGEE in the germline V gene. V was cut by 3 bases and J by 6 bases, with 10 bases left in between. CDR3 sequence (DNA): TGTGCCAGCAGCGCCCCGGGTGCCAATGAGCAGTTCTTC. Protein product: CASSAPGANEQFF.

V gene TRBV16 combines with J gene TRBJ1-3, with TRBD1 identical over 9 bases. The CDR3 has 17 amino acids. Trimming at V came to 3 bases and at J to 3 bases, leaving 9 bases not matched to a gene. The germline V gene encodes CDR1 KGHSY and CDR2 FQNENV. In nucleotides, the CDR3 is TGTGCCAGCAGCCAGGGACTGAACAGGGGGCTTGGAAACACCATATATTTT. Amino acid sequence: CASSQGLNRGLGNTIYF.

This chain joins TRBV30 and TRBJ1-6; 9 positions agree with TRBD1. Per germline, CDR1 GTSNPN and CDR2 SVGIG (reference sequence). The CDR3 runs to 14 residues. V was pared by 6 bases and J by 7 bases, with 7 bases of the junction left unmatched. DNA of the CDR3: TGTGCCTGTAATACCGGGACAGGGAATTCACCCCTCCACTTT. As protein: CACNTGTGNSPLHF.

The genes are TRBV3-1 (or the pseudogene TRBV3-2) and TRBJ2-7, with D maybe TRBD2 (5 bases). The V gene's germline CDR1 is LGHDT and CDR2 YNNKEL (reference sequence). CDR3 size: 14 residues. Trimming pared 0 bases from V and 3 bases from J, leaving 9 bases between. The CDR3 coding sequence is TGTGCCAGCAGCCAAGATATCAGCGGCTACGAGCAGTACTTC. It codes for CASSQDISGYEQYF.

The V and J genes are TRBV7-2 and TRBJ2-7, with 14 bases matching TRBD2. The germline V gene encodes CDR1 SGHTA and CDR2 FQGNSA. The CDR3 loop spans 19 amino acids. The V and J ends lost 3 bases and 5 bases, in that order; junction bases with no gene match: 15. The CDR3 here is CASSLEGTSGSLIQDEQYF. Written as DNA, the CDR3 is TGTGCCAGCAGCTTGGAAGGGACTAGCGGGAGTCTTATCCAGGACGAGCAGTACTTC.

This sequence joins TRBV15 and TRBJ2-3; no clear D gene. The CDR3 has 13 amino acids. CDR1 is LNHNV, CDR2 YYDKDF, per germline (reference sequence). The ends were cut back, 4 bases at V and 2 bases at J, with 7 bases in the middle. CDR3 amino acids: CATSTLNTDTQYF. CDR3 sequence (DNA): TGTGCCACCAGCACCCTTAACACAGATACGCAGTATTTT.

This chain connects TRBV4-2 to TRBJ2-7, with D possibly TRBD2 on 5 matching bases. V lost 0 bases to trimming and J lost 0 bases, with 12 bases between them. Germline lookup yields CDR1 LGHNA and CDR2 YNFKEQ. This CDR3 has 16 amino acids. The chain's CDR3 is CASSQDRRAPSYEQYF. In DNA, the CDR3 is TGTGCCAGCAGCCAAGATCGGCGGGCACCCTCCTACGAGCAGTACTTC.

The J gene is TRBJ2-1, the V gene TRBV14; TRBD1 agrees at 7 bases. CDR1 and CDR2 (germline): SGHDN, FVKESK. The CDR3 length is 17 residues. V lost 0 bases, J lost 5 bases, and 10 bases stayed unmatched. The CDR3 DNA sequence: TGTGCCAGCAGCCAAGACCCCAAGACAGGGCGACACAATGAGCAGTTCTTC. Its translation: CASSQDPKTGRHNEQFF.

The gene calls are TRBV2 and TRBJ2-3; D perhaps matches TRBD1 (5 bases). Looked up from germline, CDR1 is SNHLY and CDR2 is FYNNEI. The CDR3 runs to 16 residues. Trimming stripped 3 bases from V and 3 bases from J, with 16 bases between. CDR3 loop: CASSDQRQLTTDTQYF. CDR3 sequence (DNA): TGTGCCAGCAGTGATCAGAGACAGCTAACAACAGATACGCAGTATTTT. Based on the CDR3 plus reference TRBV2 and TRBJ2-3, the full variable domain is EPEVTQTPSHQVTQMGQEVILRCVPISNHLYFYWYRQILGQKVEFLVSFYNNEISEKSEIFDDQFSVERPDGSNFTLKIRSTKLEDSAMYFCASSDQRQLTTDTQYFGPGTRLTVL.

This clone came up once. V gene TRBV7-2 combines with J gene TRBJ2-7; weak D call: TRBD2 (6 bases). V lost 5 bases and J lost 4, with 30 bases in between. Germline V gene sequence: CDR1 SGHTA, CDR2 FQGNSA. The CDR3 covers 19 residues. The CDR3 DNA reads TGTGCCAGCAGCCCGCGGGGTGGAGCGGGCTCCTCCGCTCAATACGAGCAGTACTTC. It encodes CASSPRGGAGSSAQYEQYF.

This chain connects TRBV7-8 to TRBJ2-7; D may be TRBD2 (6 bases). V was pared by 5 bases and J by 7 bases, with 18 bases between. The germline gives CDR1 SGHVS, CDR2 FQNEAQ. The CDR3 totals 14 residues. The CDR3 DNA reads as TGTGCCAGCAGCATTACAGCGGGTTCGGGGGAGCAGTACTTC. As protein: CASSITAGSGEQYF.

The CDR3 reads CASSPDRGGEGYTF. The CDR3 DNA reads TGTGCCAGCTCACCGGATCGAGGGGGCGAGGGCTACACCTTC. The chain employs TRBV18 and TRBJ1-2, with 7 nucleotides matching TRBD1. Germline V gives CDR1 KGHSH, CDR2 LQKENI. The CDR3 covers 14 residues. V shed 3 bases, J shed 8 bases, and the junction held 9 bases outside the gene matches.

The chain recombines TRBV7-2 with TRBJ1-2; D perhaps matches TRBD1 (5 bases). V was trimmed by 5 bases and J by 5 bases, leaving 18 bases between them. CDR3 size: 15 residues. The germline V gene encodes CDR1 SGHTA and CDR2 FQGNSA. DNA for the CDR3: TGTGCCAGCAGCCCAGGGTCAGACTCTGGGTATGGCTACACCTTC. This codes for CASSPGSDSGYGYTF.

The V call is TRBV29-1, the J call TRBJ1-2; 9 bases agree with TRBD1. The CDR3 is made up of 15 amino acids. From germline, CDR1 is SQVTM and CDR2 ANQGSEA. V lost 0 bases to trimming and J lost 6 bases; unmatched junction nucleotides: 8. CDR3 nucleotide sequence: TGCAGCGTTGAAGAAGAGGGACAGGGTGGGGATGGCTACACCTTC. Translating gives CSVEEEGQGGDGYTF.

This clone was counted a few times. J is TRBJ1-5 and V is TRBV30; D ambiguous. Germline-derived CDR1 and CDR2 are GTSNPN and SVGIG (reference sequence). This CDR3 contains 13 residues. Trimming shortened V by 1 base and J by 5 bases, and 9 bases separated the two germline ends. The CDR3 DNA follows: TGTGCCTGGAGTGCCTCCTCCCATCAGCCCCAGCATTTT. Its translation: CAWSASSHQPQHF.

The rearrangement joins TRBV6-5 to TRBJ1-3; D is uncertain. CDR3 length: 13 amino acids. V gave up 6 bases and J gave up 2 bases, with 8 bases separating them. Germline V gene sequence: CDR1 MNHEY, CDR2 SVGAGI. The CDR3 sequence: CASRAPPGNTIYF. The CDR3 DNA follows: TGTGCCAGCAGGGCCCCACCTGGAAACACCATATATTTT.

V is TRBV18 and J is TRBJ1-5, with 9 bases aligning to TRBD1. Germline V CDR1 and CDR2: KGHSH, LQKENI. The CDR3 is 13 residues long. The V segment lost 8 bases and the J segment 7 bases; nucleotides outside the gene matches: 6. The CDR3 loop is CASATDRGQPQHF. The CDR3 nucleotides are TGTGCCAGCGCTACGGACAGGGGACAGCCCCAGCATTTT.

The CDR3 DNA follows: TGTGCCAGCAGTTACTCGGTAGCGGCAACTAATGAAAAACTGTTTTTT. Its protein is CASSYSVAATNEKLFF. The V and J genes are TRBV6-5 and TRBJ1-4, with D hard to call. The V gene's germline CDR1 is MNHEY and CDR2 SVGAGI. This CDR3 region has 16 residues. V lost 0 bases to trimming and J lost 0 bases, with 8 bases between them.

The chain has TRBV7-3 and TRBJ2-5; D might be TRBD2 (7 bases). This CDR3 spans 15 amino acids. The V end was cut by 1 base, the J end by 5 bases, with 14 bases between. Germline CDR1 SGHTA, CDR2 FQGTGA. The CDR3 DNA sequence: TGTGCCAGCAGCTTAAGTGCGGGGGCGTGGGAGACCCAGTACTTC. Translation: CASSLSAGAWETQYF.

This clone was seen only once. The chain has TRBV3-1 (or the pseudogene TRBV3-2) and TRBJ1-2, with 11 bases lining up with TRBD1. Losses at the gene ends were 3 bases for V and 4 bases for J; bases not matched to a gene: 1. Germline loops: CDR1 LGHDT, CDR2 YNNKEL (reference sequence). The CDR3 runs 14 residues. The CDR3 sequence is CASSQDRGPYGYTF. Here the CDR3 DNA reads TGTGCCAGCAGCCAGGACAGGGGGCCCTATGGCTACACCTTC.